In this sample, the clone carrying this T cell receptor beta chain turned up a few times. These data are taken from a study of blood T cell repertoires in COVID-19. This CDR3 has 17 amino acids. Measured with immunoSEQ multiplex PCR; TCRdb has only the in-frame clones, and not every one. Here the sample spans a few hundred thousand clones, about 90% being singletons. V gene TRBV1 combines with J gene TRBJ2-2; the table's D call TRBD2 went unverified against the DNA. TRBV1 represents a pseudogene. Sequenced sample: PBMCs or T cells enriched from blood (not recorded which). The source is a woman under 40 who had recovered from COVID-19. CDR3 DNA: TGCACCAGCAGCCAAGATACGCTAGCAGCCAACACCGGGGAGCTGTTTTTT. Its translation: CTSSQDTLAANTGELFF.